These 5 T cell receptor beta chains were all obtained from the same sample, sequenced in a study of CD8 T cells in ankylosing spondylitis. TCRdb independently ran MiXCR on the 5' RACE reads; one entry per CDR3 protein. In the table there are 50,000 to 70,000 distinct CDR3 sequences, roughly 6.1% of which are singletons. Specimen: synovial fluid, either unsorted or a sorted T cell fraction (not recorded which). The receptors were sampled from a male donor with ankylosing spondylitis.

The sample holds many counts of this clonotype. Written as DNA, the CDR3 is TGCAGTGCTAGAGGCGGGACTTACAATGAGCAGTTCTTC. Protein sequence: CSARGGTYNEQFF. The chain recombines TRBV20-1 with TRBJ2-1; TRBD2 is a possible D gene (6 bases). From germline, CDR1 is DFQATT and CDR2 SNEGSKA (reference sequence). Trimming stripped 1 base from V and 4 bases from J, with 8 bases between. This CDR3 spans 13 amino acids.

This clonotype was picked up a small number of times. The V and J genes are TRBV2 and TRBJ2-1; perhaps TRBD2 as D (6 bases). Germline CDR1 reads SNHLY; CDR2 reads FYNNEI. CDR3 length: 13 amino acids. Between the trimmed V and J ends, which lost 4 bases and 8 bases, there was a span of 12 bases. CDR3: CASSAPREYEQFF. Written as DNA, the CDR3 is TGTGCCAGCAGTGCCCCGCGGGAATATGAGCAGTTCTTC.

This clonotype showed up many times. This chain joins TRBV29-1 and TRBJ2-3; 7 bases match TRBD1. The germline gives CDR1 SQVTM, CDR2 ANQGSEA. V was clipped by 5 bases and J by 2 bases; unmatched bases: 7. This CDR3 region has 14 residues. DNA of the CDR3: TGCAGCGTTCGCCGGGACAGACTCACAGATACGCAGTATTTT. The encoded protein is CSVRRDRLTDTQYF.

At least ten counts were recorded for this clonotype. The junction does not match germline at one end; this may be a read error. The chain is built from TRBV5-5 and TRBJ1-1; no definite D call. Germline V gene lookup returns CDR1 SGHKS and CDR2 YYEKEE (reference sequence). The length of the CDR3 is 13 residues. The CDR3 nucleotides read TGCGCCAGCAGCTTGGGAACCGGCACTGAAGCTTTCTTT. It encodes CASSLGTGTEAFF.

This clonotype appeared many times. The rearrangement uses TRBV28 and TRBJ2-7; D unresolved. The CDR3 covers 14 residues. Germline-derived CDR1 and CDR2 are MDHEN and SYDVKM. V shed 11 bases and J shed 6 bases, with 23 bases lying between them. Written as DNA, the CDR3 is TGTGCCCTTCGGGCCTCGGGCTTCCCTCTCGAGCAGTACTTC. It translates to CALRASGFPLEQYF.